A selection of T cell receptor beta chains follows, all from one sample in a study of shared clonotypes between healthy human individuals. Clones were read by immunoSEQ multiplex PCR, and TCRdb kept only the in-frame ones, dropping some. The data contain 1,500,000 or so clones, over 95% of them singletons. Sequenced sample: naive CD4+ T cells sorted from blood. Receptors originate from a man aged 25 to 45 in good health. Each CDR3 is given with its conserved first and last residue. D genes are given only for firm matches. Size values are once, few and many counts, or a class for expanded clones, and some rows have none.

-	TRBV7-9	-	TRBJ2-2	12	CASRIDTGELFF
few	TRBV5-1	-	TRBJ2-3	13	CASSLTGTDTQYF
-	TRBV2	-	TRBJ1-1	13	CASSGEQGTEAFF
-	TRBV9	-	TRBJ1-1	14	CASSEHGLSTEAFF
-	TRBV5-1	-	TRBJ2-1	15	CASSLRRDPYNEQFF
-	TRBV7-2	TRBD2	TRBJ2-2	15	CASPPGTTNTGELFF
-	TRBV7-3	TRBD1	TRBJ2-7	13	CASSLNRGGEQYF
-	TRBV28	TRBD2	TRBJ2-5	14	CASGEGSIQETQYF
-	TRBV28	-	TRBJ2-7	14	CASSFGRFSYEQYF
-	TRBV29-1	TRBD1	TRBJ2-2	14	CSAADRRNTGELFF
-	TRBV6-5	TRBD2	TRBJ2-7	15	CASSRPGLAPYEQYF
-	TRBV4-3	-	TRBJ1-3	13	CASSPRTGNTIYF
-	TRBV7-8	-	TRBJ2-2	16	CASSLAGVTNTGELFF
-	TRBV5-1	TRBD2	TRBJ2-1	17	CASSIRTSGRSYNEQFF
-	TRBV7-3	TRBD1	TRBJ2-5	14	CASSPQGFQETQYF
-	TRBV9	-	TRBJ2-7	13	CASSLRDRYEQYF
-	TRBV2	-	TRBJ1-5	14	CASSTGYSNQPQHF
-	TRBV11-3	TRBD2	TRBJ2-3	15	CASSLDMLAESAQYF
-	TRBV5-1	TRBD2	TRBJ2-5	14	CASSFSGNQETQYF
-	TRBV7-8	TRBD2	TRBJ2-3	15	CASSLAGLEKNTQYF
-	TRBV4-1	-	TRBJ1-1	13	CASSQGTGTEAFF
-	TRBV7-9	-	TRBJ1-2	14	CASSLSRGNYGYTF
-	TRBV7-6	TRBD2	TRBJ2-1	16	CASSLGAGGSGNEQFF
-	TRBV7-9	-	TRBJ1-2	13	CASSLVTNYGYTF
-	TRBV9	TRBD1	TRBJ1-2	17	CASSVAPGQGSPDGYTF
-	TRBV5-5	-	TRBJ2-7	14	CASSPGTWLVEQYF
once	TRBV27	-	TRBJ2-1	13	CASRGGPITEQFF
-	TRBV28	TRBD1	TRBJ1-5	15	CASSTTGGHNQPQHF
-	TRBV28	-	TRBJ1-1	15	CASSSPRGANTEAFF
-	TRBV7-2	TRBD2	TRBJ2-3	17	CASSPRTSGSATDTQYF
few	TRBV2	-	TRBJ2-5	11	CASQLQETQYF
-	TRBV7-2	-	TRBJ2-5	14	CASSLWSNQETQYF
-	TRBV6-1	-	TRBJ2-5	14	CASRRPEGQETQYF
-	TRBV25-1	-	TRBJ2-2	16	CASSESASIFTGELFF
-	TRBV4-1	TRBD2	TRBJ2-7	15	CASSRGTSGSYEQYF
-	TRBV5-1	TRBD2	TRBJ2-7	14	CASSTRTSGYEQYF
-	TRBV19	-	TRBJ1-1	16	CASSIARSGMNTEAFF
-	TRBV7-2	TRBD2	TRBJ2-7	16	CASSSGSGSAAYEQYF
-	TRBV9	-	TRBJ2-7	15	CASSVGVGNSYEQYF
once	TRBV7-8	-	TRBJ2-7	14	CASSLERDGYEQYF
-	TRBV5-4	TRBD1	TRBJ2-5	14	CASSLGDRVETQYF
-	TRBV5-6	-	TRBJ2-7	14	CASSLGGSTYEQYF
-	TRBV9	-	TRBJ1-1	14	CASSVGAMNTEAFF
-	TRBV10-1	-	TRBJ2-3	17	CASSESLEKTGTDTQYF
-	TRBV19	TRBD1	TRBJ2-7	14	CASSKYRGTHEQYF
-	TRBV28	TRBD1	TRBJ2-3	15	CASNHRDRAADTQYF
-	TRBV5-1	-	TRBJ2-5	14	CASSPLPGEETQYF
-	TRBV6-5	TRBD1	TRBJ2-7	15	CASSNQRQGDYEQYF
-	TRBV2	TRBD1	TRBJ1-5	15	CASRPGTGGDQPQHF
once	TRBV18	-	TRBJ2-7	14	CAAPGLEAIYEQYF
-	TRBV18	-	TRBJ1-1	15	CASSLKPPGNTEAFF
-	TRBV19	-	TRBJ1-1	13	CASSINGNTEAFF
-	TRBV5-8	TRBD1	TRBJ2-6	17	CASRPDRASSGANVLTF
-	TRBV15	TRBD1	TRBJ1-2	15	CATSTEGQGNYGYTF
-	TRBV7-6	-	TRBJ2-6	17	CASSFKALRRGANVLTF
-	TRBV9	-	TRBJ2-4	14	CASSVGQIEGIQYF
-	TRBV6-6	-	TRBJ2-7	13	CASSTIAAYEQYF
once	TRBV11-1	-	TRBJ2-5	11	CASSSRETQYF
-	TRBV6-6	TRBD1	TRBJ1-1	16	CASSPGQGVVRTEAFF